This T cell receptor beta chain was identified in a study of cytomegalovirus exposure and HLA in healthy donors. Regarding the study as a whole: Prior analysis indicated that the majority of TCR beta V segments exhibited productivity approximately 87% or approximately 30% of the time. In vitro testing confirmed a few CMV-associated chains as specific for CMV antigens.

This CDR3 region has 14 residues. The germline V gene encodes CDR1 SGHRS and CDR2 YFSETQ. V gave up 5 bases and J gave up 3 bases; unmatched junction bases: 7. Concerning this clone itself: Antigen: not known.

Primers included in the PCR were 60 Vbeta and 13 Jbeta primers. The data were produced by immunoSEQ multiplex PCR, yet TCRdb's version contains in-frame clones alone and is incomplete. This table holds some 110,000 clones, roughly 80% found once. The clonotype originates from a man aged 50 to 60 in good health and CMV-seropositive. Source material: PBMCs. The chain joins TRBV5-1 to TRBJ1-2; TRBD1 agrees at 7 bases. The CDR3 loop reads CASSSQGGDYGYTF. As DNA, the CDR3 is TGCGCCAGCAGTTCTCAAGGGGGCGACTATGGCTACACCTTC.